Following are 7 T cell receptor beta chains from one sample sequenced in a study of identical twins. TCRdb reprocessed the 5' RACE reads via MiXCR and lists one record per CDR3 protein. The repertoire has approximately 190,000 distinct CDR3 sequences, about a sixth of them found once; the top ten carry around 40%. The same specimen was also included in a second study, on T cells expressing NK-cell markers.

Sequenced material: CD8+ T cells sorted from blood. The receptors were sampled from a woman in her late teens or twenties in good health.

This clonotype was observed many times. The genes are TRBV9 and TRBJ1-1, with D unresolved. The germline V and J ends were trimmed by 3 bases and 4 bases, with 13 bases remaining between them. The CDR3 is 14 residues long. The V gene's germline CDR1 is SGDLS and CDR2 YYNGEE. CDR3 in amino acids: CASSASGGGTEAFF. DNA for the CDR3: TGTGCCAGCAGCGCCAGTGGAGGAGGCACTGAAGCTTTCTTT.

Concerning this clonotype: One junction end does not reproduce the germline sequence, and a read error may be involved. This chain connects TRBV11-3 to TRBJ2-3; 8 bases fit TRBD2. The CDR3 has 15 amino acids. The V gene's germline CDR1 is SGHNT and CDR2 YENEEA. The CDR3 sequence: CASSFNGGVTDTQYF. CDR3 sequence (DNA): TGTGCCAGCAGCTTTAACGGGGGGGTCACAGATACGCAATATTTT.

In this sample, this clonotype turned up a few times. The chain joins TRBV4-1 to TRBJ2-7; no clear D. Trimming shortened V by 0 bases and J by 4 bases, and 16 bases separated the two germline ends. Germline V gives CDR1 MGHRA, CDR2 YSYEKL. This CDR3 has 16 amino acids. The CDR3 sequence: CASSQDRRLRPYEQYF. As DNA, the CDR3 is TGCGCCAGCAGCCAAGATAGGAGACTCCGACCTTACGAGCAGTACTTC.

The J gene is TRBJ1-4, the V gene TRBV10-2; D call uncertain. V lost 3 bases and J lost 12, with 8 bases in between. CDR3 length: 11 amino acids. CDR1 and CDR2 from the germline V gene are WSHSY and SAAADI. The CDR3 region is CASSDIRELFF. The CDR3 DNA reads TGCGCCAGCAGTGATATTAGGGAACTGTTTTTT.

This clonotype occurred a few times. This chain links TRBV9 with TRBJ2-7, with 11 bases lining up with TRBD2. Trimming cost V 4 bases and J 2 bases; bases outside gene matches: 8. The CDR3 is 16 residues long. The germline CDR1 and CDR2 sequences are SGDLS and YYNGEE. The CDR3 DNA reads TGTGCCAGCAGCCCTCCCGTTAGCGGGAGGGCCTACGAGCAGTACTTC. It translates to CASSPPVSGRAYEQYF.

The genes are TRBV12-3 or TRBV12-4 and TRBJ2-5; D possibly uses TRBD1 or TRBD2 (5 bases each). The CDR3 extends over 15 amino acids. V dropped 5 bases and J dropped 7 bases, with 20 bases sitting between them. CDR3 sequence (DNA): TGTGCCAGCAGTCCCGGGGTCTTCGGGGCGGGGACCCAGTACTTC. This encodes CASSPGVFGAGTQYF.

The chain is built from TRBV20-1 and TRBJ2-6; D call uncertain. In germline, CDR1 is DFQATT, CDR2 SNEGSKA (reference sequence). This CDR3 spans 13 amino acids. V was clipped by 3 bases and J by 9 bases, with 12 bases between them. The DNA for the CDR3 is TGCAGTGCTAGGAGCCCCGTAAGCAACGTCCTGACTTTC. Protein product: CSARSPVSNVLTF.